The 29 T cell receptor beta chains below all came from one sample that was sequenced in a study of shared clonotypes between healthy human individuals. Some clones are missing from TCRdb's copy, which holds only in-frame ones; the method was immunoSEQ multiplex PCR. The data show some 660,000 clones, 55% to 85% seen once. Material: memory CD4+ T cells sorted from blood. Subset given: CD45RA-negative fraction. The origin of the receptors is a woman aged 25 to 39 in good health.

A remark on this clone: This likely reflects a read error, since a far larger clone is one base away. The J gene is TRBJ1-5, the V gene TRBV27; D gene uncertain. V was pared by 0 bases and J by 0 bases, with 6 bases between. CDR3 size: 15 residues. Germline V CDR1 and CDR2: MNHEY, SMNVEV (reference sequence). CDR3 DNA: TGTGCCAGCAGTTTATCGTCGAATAGCAATCAGCCCCAGCATTTT. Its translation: CASSLSSNSNQPQHF.

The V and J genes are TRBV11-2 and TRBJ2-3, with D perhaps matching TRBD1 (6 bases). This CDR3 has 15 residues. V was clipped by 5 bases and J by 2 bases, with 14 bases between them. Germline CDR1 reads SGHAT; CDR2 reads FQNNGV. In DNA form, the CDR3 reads TGTGCCAGCAGCCTCAACAGGGCGATCACAGATACGCAGTATTTT. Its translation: CASSLNRAITDTQYF.

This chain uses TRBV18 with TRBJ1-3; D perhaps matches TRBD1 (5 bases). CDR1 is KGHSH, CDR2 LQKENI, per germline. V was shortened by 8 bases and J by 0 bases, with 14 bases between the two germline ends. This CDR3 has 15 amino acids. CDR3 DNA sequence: TGTGCCAGCCTACGAGGGGACGGCTCTGGAAACACCATATATTTT. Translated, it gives CASLRGDGSGNTIYF. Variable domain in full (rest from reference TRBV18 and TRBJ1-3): NAGVMQNPRHLVRRRGQEARLRCSPMKGHSHVYWYRQLPEEGLKFMVYLQKENIIDESGMPKERFSAEFPKEGPSILRIQQVVRGDSAAYFCASLRGDGSGNTIYFGEGSWLTVV.

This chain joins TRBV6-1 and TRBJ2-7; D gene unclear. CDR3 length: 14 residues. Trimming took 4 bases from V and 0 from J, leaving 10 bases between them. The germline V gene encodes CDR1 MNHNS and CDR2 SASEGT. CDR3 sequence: CASSGTQSSYEQYF. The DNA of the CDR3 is TGTGCCAGCAGTGGAACACAAAGCTCCTACGAGCAGTACTTC.

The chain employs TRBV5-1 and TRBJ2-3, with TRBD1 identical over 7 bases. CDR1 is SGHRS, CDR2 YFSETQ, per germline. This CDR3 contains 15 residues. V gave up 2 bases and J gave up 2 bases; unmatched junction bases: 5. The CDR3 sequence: CASSLGTVLTDTQYF. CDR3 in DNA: TGCGCCAGCAGCTTAGGGACAGTCCTCACAGATACGCAGTATTTT.

The DNA of the CDR3 is TGTGCCAGCGGCCCCTCCCGGTGGGACACCAGAGTCAAGGGGCAGGGGGAGCAGTACTTC. Its protein is CASGPSRWDTRVKGQGEQYF. The chain carries TRBV13 and TRBJ2-7; tentatively, D is TRBD1 (6 bases). The V end lost 8 bases, the J end lost 7 bases, and 39 bases lay between the germline ends. CDR3 length equals 20 residues. CDR1 is PRHDT and CDR2 is FYEKMQ in the germline V gene (reference sequence).

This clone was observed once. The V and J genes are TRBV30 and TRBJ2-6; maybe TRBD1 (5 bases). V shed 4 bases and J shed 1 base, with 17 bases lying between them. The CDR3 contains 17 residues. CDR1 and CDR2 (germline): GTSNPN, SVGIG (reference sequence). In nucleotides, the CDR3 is TGTGCCTGGAACAGGTACCTCACGAAATCTGGGGCCAACGTCCTGACTTTC. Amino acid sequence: CAWNRYLTKSGANVLTF.

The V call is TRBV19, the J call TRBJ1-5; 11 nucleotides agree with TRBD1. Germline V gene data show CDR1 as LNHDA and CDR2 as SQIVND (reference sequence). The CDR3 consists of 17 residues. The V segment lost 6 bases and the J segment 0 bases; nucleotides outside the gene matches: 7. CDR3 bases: TGTGCCAGTAGGGCGGGACAGGGGGGATATAGCAATCAGCCCCAGCATTTT. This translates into CASRAGQGGYSNQPQHF.

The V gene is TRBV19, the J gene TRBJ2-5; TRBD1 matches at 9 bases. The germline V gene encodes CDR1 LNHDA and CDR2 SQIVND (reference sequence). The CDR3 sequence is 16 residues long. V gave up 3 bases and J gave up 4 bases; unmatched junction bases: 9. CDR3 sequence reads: CASSIYRGLRGETQYF. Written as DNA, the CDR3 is TGTGCCAGTAGTATCTACAGGGGGCTCAGAGGAGAGACCCAGTACTTC. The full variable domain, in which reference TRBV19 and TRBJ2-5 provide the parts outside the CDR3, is DGGITQSPKYLFRKEGQNVTLSCEQNLNHDAMYWYRQDPGQGLRLIYYSQIVNDFQKGDIAEGYSVSREKKESFPLTVTSAQKNPTAFYLCASSIYRGLRGETQYFGPGTRLLVL.

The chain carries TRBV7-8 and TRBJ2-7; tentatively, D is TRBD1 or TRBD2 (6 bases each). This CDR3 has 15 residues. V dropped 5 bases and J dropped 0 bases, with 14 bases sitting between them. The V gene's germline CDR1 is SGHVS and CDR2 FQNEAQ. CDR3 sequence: CASSVGGSASYEQYF. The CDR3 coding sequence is TGTGCCAGCAGCGTGGGGGGCAGCGCCTCCTACGAGCAGTACTTC.

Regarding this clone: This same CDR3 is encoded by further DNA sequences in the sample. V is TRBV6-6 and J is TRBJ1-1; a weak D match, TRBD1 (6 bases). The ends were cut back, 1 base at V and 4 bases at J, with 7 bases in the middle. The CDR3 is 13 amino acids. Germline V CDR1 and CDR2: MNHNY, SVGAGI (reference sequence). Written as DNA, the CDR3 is TGTGCCAGCAGTTACTTAGGGGGCACTGAAGCTTTCTTT. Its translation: CASSYLGGTEAFF.

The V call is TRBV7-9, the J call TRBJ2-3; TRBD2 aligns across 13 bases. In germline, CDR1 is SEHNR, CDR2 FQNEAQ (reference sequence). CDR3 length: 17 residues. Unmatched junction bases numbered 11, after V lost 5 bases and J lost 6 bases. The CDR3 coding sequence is TGTGCCAGCAGCAGACTAGCGGGAGGTCTCCGCGGGGATACGCAGTATTTT. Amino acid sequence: CASSRLAGGLRGDTQYF.

CDR3 amino acids: CASSQEYEQYF. The CDR3 coding sequence is TGCGCCAGCAGCCAGGAATACGAGCAGTACTTC. J is TRBJ2-7 and V is TRBV4-1; D not resolved. Trimming removed 3 bases from V and 4 bases from J, with 4 bases in between. The CDR3 totals 11 residues. Germline-derived CDR1 and CDR2 are MGHRA and YSYEKL.

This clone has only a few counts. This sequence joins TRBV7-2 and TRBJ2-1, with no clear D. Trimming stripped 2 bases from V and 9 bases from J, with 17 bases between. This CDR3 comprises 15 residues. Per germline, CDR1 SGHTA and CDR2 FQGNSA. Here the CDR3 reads CASSLMVVARGEQFF. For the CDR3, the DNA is TGTGCCAGCAGCTTAATGGTGGTAGCCCGAGGTGAGCAGTTCTTC.

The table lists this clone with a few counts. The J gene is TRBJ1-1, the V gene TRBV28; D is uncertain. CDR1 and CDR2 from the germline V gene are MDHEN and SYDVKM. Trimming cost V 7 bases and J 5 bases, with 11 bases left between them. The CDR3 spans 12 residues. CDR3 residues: CASIRGVTEAFF. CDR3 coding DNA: TGTGCCAGCATTCGGGGTGTGACTGAAGCTTTCTTT.

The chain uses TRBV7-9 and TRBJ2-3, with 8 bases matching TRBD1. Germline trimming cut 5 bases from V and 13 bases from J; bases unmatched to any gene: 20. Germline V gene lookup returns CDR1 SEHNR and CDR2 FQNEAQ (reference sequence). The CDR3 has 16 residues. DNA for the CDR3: TGTGCCAGCAGCATGAACGCGGACAGGGCCCCAAGGGGGGAGTATTTT. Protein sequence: CASSMNADRAPRGEYF.

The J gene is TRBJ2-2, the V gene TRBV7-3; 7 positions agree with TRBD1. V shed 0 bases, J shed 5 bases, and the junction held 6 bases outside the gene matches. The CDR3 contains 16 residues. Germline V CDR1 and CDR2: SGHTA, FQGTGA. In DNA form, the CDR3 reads TGTGCCAGCAGCTTAACGGGAGACAGGGTAACCGGGGAGCTGTTTTTT. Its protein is CASSLTGDRVTGELFF.

The CDR3 nucleotides are TGTGCCAGCAGTTTTAGTATCACCGGGGAGCTGTTTTTT. Translated, it gives CASSFSITGELFF. The rearrangement links TRBV28 to TRBJ2-2, with D unresolved. The CDR3 contains 13 residues. The V end lost 3 bases, the J end lost 4 bases, and 6 bases lay between the germline ends. The germline V gene has CDR1 MDHEN and CDR2 SYDVKM.

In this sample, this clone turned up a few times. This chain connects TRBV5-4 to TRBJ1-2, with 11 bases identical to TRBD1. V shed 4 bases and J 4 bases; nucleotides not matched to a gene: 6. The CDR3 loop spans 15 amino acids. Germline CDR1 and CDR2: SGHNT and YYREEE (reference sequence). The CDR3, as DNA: TGTGCCAGCAGCGGACCGGGACAGGGGGTCTATGGCTACACCTTC. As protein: CASSGPGQGVYGYTF.

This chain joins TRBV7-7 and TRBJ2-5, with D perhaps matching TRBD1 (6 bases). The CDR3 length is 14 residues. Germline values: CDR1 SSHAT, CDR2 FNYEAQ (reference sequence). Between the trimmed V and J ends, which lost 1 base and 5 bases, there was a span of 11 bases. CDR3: CASSLGQGMETQYF. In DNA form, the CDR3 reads TGTGCCAGCAGCTTAGGGCAGGGGATGGAGACCCAGTACTTC. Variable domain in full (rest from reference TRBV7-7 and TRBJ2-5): GAGVSQSPRYKVTKRGQDVTLRCDPISSHATLYWYQQALGQGPEFLTYFNYEAQPDKSGLPSDRFSAERPEGSISTLTIQRTEQRDSAMYRCASSLGQGMETQYFGPGTRLLVL.

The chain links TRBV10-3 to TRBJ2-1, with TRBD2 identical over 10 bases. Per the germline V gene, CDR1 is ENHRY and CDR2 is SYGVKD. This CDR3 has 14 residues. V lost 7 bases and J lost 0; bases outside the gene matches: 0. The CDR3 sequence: CAIKREGSYNEQFF. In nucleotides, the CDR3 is TGTGCCATCAAGCGGGAGGGCTCCTACAATGAGCAGTTCTTC.

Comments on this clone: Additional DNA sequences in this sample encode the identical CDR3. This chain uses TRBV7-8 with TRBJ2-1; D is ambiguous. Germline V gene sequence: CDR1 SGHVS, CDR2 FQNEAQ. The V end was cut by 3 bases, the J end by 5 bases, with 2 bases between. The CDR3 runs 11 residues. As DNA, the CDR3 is TGTGCCAGCAGCTTCCACAATGAGCAGTTCTTC. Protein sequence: CASSFHNEQFF. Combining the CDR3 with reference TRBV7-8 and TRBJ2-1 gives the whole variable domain GAGVSQSPRYKVAKRGQDVALRCDPISGHVSLFWYQQALGQGPEFLTYFQNEAQLDKSGLPSDRFFAERPEGSVSTLKIQRTQQEDSAVYLCASSFHNEQFFGPGTRLTVL.

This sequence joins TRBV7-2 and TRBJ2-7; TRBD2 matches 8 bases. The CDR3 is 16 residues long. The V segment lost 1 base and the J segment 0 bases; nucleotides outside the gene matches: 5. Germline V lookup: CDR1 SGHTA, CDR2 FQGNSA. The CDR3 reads CASSLVAGRSSYEQYF. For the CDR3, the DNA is TGTGCCAGCAGCTTAGTAGCGGGACGAAGCTCCTACGAGCAGTACTTC. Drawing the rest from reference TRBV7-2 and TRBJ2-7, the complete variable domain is GAGVSQSPSNKVTEKGKDVELRCDPISGHTALYWYRQSLGQGLEFLIYFQGNSAPDKSGLPSDRFSAERTGGSVSTLTIQRTQQEDSAVYLCASSLVAGRSSYEQYFGPGTRLTVT.

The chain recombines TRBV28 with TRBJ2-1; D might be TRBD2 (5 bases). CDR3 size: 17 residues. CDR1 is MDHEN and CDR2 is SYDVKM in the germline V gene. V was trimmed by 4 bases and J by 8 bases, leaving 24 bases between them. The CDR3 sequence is CASSSRTRISVRDEQFF. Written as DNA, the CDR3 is TGTGCCAGCAGTTCCCGGACCAGGATCTCGGTGAGGGATGAGCAGTTCTTC.

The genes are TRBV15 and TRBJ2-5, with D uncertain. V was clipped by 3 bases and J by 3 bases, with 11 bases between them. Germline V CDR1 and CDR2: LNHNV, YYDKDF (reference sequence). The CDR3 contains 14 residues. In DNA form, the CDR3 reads TGTGCCACCAGCAGCGGCGTAGCCGAAGAGACCCAGTACTTC. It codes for CATSSGVAEETQYF.

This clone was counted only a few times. In DNA form, the CDR3 reads TGTGCCAGCAGCTCCAGGGGGGGACAGAACACTGAAGCTTTCTTT. It specifies CASSSRGGQNTEAFF. The V call is TRBV11-2, the J call TRBJ1-1, with 7 bases matching TRBD1. Looked up from germline, CDR1 is SGHAT and CDR2 is FQNNGV. The CDR3 totals 15 residues. Trimming at V came to 4 bases and at J to 1 base, leaving 6 bases not matched to a gene. Together with reference TRBV11-2 and TRBJ1-1, the CDR3 gives the full variable domain: EAGVAQSPRYKIIEKRQSVAFWCNPISGHATLYWYQQILGQGPKLLIQFQNNGVVDDSQLPKDRFSAERLKGVDSTLKIQPAKLEDSAVYLCASSSRGGQNTEAFFGQGTRLTVV.

The CDR3 sequence: CASRETETDTQYF. The CDR3 nucleotides read TGTGCCAGCAGGGAGACAGAAACAGATACGCAGTATTTT. J is TRBJ2-3 and V is TRBV25-1, with D tentatively TRBD1 (5 bases). The CDR3 is made up of 13 amino acids. Germline CDR1 is MGHDK and CDR2 is SYGVNS. V was trimmed by 6 bases and J by 3 bases, leaving 10 bases between them. The complete variable domain, with remaining parts taken from reference TRBV25-1 and TRBJ2-3, reads EADIYQTPRYLVIGTGKKITLECSQTMGHDKMYWYQQDPGMELHLIHYSYGVNSTEKGDLSSESTVSRIRTEHFPLTLESARPSHTSQYLCASRETETDTQYFGPGTRLTVL.

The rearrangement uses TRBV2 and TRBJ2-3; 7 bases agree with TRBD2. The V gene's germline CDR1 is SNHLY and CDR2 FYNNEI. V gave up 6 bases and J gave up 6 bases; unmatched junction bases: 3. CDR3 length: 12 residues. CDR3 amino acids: CASRGSGDTQYF. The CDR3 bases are TGTGCCAGCAGGGGTAGCGGGGATACGCAGTATTTT.

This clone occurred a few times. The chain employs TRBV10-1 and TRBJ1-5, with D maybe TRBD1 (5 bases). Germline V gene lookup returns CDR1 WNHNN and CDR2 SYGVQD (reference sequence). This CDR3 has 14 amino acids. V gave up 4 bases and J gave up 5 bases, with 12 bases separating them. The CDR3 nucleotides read TGCGCCAGCAGTGGGGGCAGTTCGGATCAGCCCCAGCATTTT. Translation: CASSGGSSDQPQHF.